This TCR beta chain was captured by sequencing in a study of CD8 T cells in ankylosing spondylitis. Study conclusions and caveats: A TCR beta motif of about eight highly homologous variants appeared characteristic of ankylosing spondylitis blood.

One entry per CDR3 protein results from TCRdb running MiXCR on the 5' RACE reads. The data hold 750,000 to 850,000 distinct CDR3 sequences, with 12% observed a single time. To note about this clonotype: What it recognizes is unknown.

This TCR derives from a male donor with ankylosing spondylitis. Source material: blood, either unsorted or a sorted T cell fraction (not recorded which).

CDR3 DNA: TGTGCCAGCAGTCTCGAGCGGGGGTGGCCTGAAGCTTTCTTT. Protein sequence: CASSLERGWPEAFF. The V and J genes are TRBV6-5 and TRBJ1-1; D possibly corresponds to TRBD1 (5 bases). The CDR3 is 14 residues long. With 5 bases removed from V and 6 bases from J, the gap between germline ends came to 16 bases. Germline CDR1 reads MNHEY; CDR2 reads SVGAGI.